This TCR beta chain was observed in a study of vaccination effects on CD4 cells after COVID-19. Before any sequencing was done, the ViraFEST assay used viral peptide pools to expand antigen-specific CD4+ T cells. The culture ran for less than 12 days, and then CD4+ T cells were isolated. Participants received two doses of either the BNT162b2 or mRNA-1273 vaccine. Remarks on this clone: Its antigen is as yet unknown.

Sequencing was performed with immunoSEQ multiplex PCR; in TCRdb, only in-frame clones are kept and a portion is missing. The sample lists 25,000 to 35,000 clones, approximately 82% occurring once. This specimen was CD4+ T cells from PBMCs cultured with HCoV-NL63 spike peptides, taken after COVID-19 vaccination. The clonotype was recovered from a human donor who received a COVID-19 vaccine. Some clones in this sample may be carry-over from other donors' samples.

The CDR3 region has the DNA TGTGCCAGCAGCCGCCCTGACAGTTTCAACCGCCCGATTTATGGCTACACCTTC. Its protein is CASSRPDSFNRPIYGYTF. The chain combines TRBV28 with TRBJ1-2, with D possibly matching TRBD1 (5 bases). This CDR3 contains 18 residues. Germline V gene lookup returns CDR1 MDHEN and CDR2 SYDVKM. Trimming shortened V by 6 bases and J by 5 bases, and 28 bases separated the two germline ends.